The 13 T cell receptor beta chains below all came from one sample that was sequenced in a study of vaccination and CD4 T cells after COVID-19. Treatment indicated: 10-day PBMC culture with coronavirus spike peptide pools or control peptides (ViraFEST assay). The Oncomine TCR Beta short-read assay generated sequence data from the DNA of cultured CD4+ T cells. Via MiXCR, TCRdb re-called the PCR reads, giving one row per CDR3 protein. The sample carries under 9,500 distinct CDR3 sequences, 56% recorded once. No cognate antigen is known for these TCRs. What was sequenced was CD4+ T cells from blood, cultured in vitro. The receptor set was obtained from a human donor who had recovered from COVID-19.

V gene TRBV2 combines with J gene TRBJ2-5; 14 nucleotides match TRBD2. CDR3 length: 16 amino acids. The V segment lost 5 bases and the J segment 5 bases; nucleotides outside the gene matches: 7. The germline V gene encodes CDR1 SNHLY and CDR2 FYNNEI. DNA of the CDR3: TGTGCCAGCAGTAAGCCGGGACTAGCGGGAGTGGAGACCCAGTACTTC. Its translation: CASSKPGLAGVETQYF.

The chain recombines TRBV12-3 or TRBV12-4 with TRBJ1-2; D possibly corresponds to TRBD1 (5 bases). The V and J ends lost 5 bases and 2 bases respectively, with 12 bases between them. The CDR3 totals 14 residues. The CDR3 DNA is TGTGCCAGCAGTCCCCAGACAGTAAACTATGGCTACACCTTC. This encodes CASSPQTVNYGYTF.

The chain joins TRBV19 to TRBJ1-1; D unresolved. This CDR3 is built from 13 residues. The V gene's germline CDR1 is LNHDA and CDR2 SQIVND (reference sequence). The V end was cut by 6 bases, the J end by 4 bases, with 12 bases between. The CDR3 sequence is CASRWMEGTEAFF. For the CDR3, the DNA is TGTGCCAGTAGATGGATGGAAGGCACTGAAGCTTTCTTT.

The V and J genes are TRBV27 and TRBJ1-5; a weak D match, TRBD1 (5 bases). The ends were cut back, 8 bases at V and 3 bases at J, with 20 bases in the middle. Per germline, CDR1 MNHEY and CDR2 SMNVEV (reference sequence). The CDR3 contains 16 residues. DNA for the CDR3: TGTGCCAGCCGCACCTTGGGCAGTGGGGCCAATCAGCCCCAGCATTTT. It yields the protein CASRTLGSGANQPQHF.

This clonotype was seen a few times. The chain is built from TRBV27 and TRBJ1-2, with TRBD1 identical over 7 bases. Per the germline V gene, CDR1 is MNHEY and CDR2 is SMNVEV (reference sequence). The CDR3 is 15 amino acids. The V segment lost 4 bases and the J segment 3 bases; nucleotides outside the gene matches: 8. CDR3 nucleotide sequence: TGTGCCAGCAGTTCGCGAACAGGGGTGCACTATGGCTACACCTTC. Amino acids: CASSSRTGVHYGYTF.

The chain recombines TRBV5-1 with TRBJ1-1; the D is unclear. V lost 0 bases and J 1 base, leaving 7 bases between the germline ends. Germline CDR1 reads SGHRS; CDR2 reads YFSETQ. This CDR3 comprises 14 residues. CDR3 sequence: CASSLETENTEAFF. DNA of the CDR3: TGCGCCAGCAGCTTGGAAACGGAGAACACTGAAGCTTTCTTT.

This clonotype has more than one count but fewer than ten. The V gene is TRBV29-1, the J gene TRBJ1-2, with D unclear. Between the trimmed V and J ends, which lost 1 base and 8 bases, there was a span of 11 bases. The CDR3 loop spans 12 amino acids. Per the germline V gene, CDR1 is SQVTM and CDR2 is ANQGSEA. CDR3 DNA: TGCAGCGTTGAAGGAGGGCAGAGCGGCTACACCTTC. It translates to CSVEGGQSGYTF. The whole variable domain, remainder taken from reference TRBV29-1 and TRBJ1-2, is SAVISQKPSRDICQRGTSLTIQCQVDSQVTMMFWYRQQPGQSLTLIATANQGSEATYESGFVIDKFPISRPNLTFSTLTVSNMSPEDSSIYLCSVEGGQSGYTFGSGTRLTVV.

The table lists this clonotype with a few counts. The V gene is TRBV20-1, the J gene TRBJ1-2, with D unclear. Trimming took off 2 bases at V and 1 base at J, with 8 bases between the two ends. Germline CDR1 reads DFQATT; CDR2 reads SNEGSKA (reference sequence). This CDR3 region has 13 residues. CDR3 residues: CSARPPDNYGYTF. Written as DNA, the CDR3 is TGCAGTGCTAGACCTCCTGATAACTATGGCTACACCTTC.

A few counts support this clonotype. The rearrangement uses TRBV20-1 and TRBJ2-7, with no clear D. Germline V gives CDR1 DFQATT, CDR2 SNEGSKA (reference sequence). This CDR3 has 12 residues. The ends were cut back, 3 bases at V and 7 bases at J, with 13 bases in the middle. CDR3 in DNA: TGCAGTGCTAGTAGTAACGGGTGGGAGCAGTACTTC. This gives the protein CSASSNGWEQYF.

This rearrangement joins TRBV7-3 to TRBJ2-2; D may be TRBD2 (6 bases). The CDR3 covers 15 residues. Germline assignment: CDR1 SGHTA and CDR2 FQGTGA. Trimming shortened V by 4 bases and J by 2 bases, and 11 bases separated the two germline ends. The CDR3 coding sequence is TGTGCCAGCAGCTCGGGACTGGGAAACACCGGGGAGCTGTTTTTT. Its protein product is CASSSGLGNTGELFF.

This clonotype appeared once. The rearrangement uses TRBV7-9 and TRBJ1-1; TRBD1 is a possible D gene (5 bases). The V end lost 5 bases, the J end lost 3 bases, and 22 bases lay between the germline ends. The CDR3 contains 17 residues. From germline, CDR1 is SEHNR and CDR2 FQNEAQ (reference sequence). The CDR3 nucleotides read TGTGCCAGCAGCCGAAGGGCTCTAGCGGGAGGGGACACTGAAGCTTTCTTT. It is translated as CASSRRALAGGDTEAFF.

This clonotype is labeled as large (0.1 to 1%). V usage is TRBV7-9 and J usage is TRBJ2-3, with D possibly matching TRBD2 (5 bases). CDR1 is SEHNR and CDR2 is FQNEAQ in the germline V gene (reference sequence). The CDR3 has 14 residues. V was shortened by 7 bases and J by 0 bases, with 11 bases between the two germline ends. CDR3 amino acids: CASTLEYSTDTQYF. CDR3 nucleotides: TGTGCCAGCACACTAGAATATAGCACAGATACGCAGTATTTT.

J is TRBJ2-2 and V is TRBV9; D call uncertain. V lost 3 bases and J lost 7, with 4 bases in between. The germline V gene has CDR1 SGDLS and CDR2 YYNGEE. The CDR3 loop spans 11 amino acids. Written as DNA, the CDR3 is TGTGCCAGCAGCGCATACGGGGAGCTGTTTTTT. It codes for CASSAYGELFF. The full variable domain, completed using reference TRBV9 and TRBJ2-2, is DSGVTQTPKHLITATGQRVTLRCSPRSGDLSVYWYQQSLDQGLQFLIQYYNGEERAKGNILERFSAQQFPDLHSELNLSSLELGDSALYFCASSAYGELFFGEGSRLTVL.